What follows is one T cell receptor beta chain and its context. This sample was taken from a study of blood T cell repertoires in COVID-19. Self-reported history from a screening survey and questionnaire set each donor's cohort. The protocol was immunoSEQ multiplex PCR, while the TCRdb copy is restricted to in-frame clones and leaves out a portion. The data show approximately 240,000 clones, about 90% seen once. The CDR3 has 14 residues. The V segment lost 5 bases and the J segment 6 bases; nucleotides outside the gene matches: 2. Germline V gene sequence: CDR1 SEHNR, CDR2 FQNEAQ (reference sequence).

This sequence joins TRBV7-9 and TRBJ1-6; TRBD1 matches 9 bases. The sequenced sample was PBMCs or T cells enriched from blood (not recorded which). This clonotype was obtained from a young woman with acute COVID-19. The CDR3 DNA sequence: TGTGCCAGCAGCCGGGGACAGGGTAATTCACCCCTCCACTTT. Its translation: CASSRGQGNSPLHF.